Listed below are T cell receptor beta chains from one sample, sequenced in a study of blood T cell repertoires in COVID-19. The method was immunoSEQ multiplex PCR; TCRdb's version includes in-frame clones alone and lacks a portion of them. The table lists 160,000 or so clones, 75% to 90% of them singletons. The sequenced sample consisted of PBMCs or T cells enriched from blood (not recorded which). The receptors stem from a woman in her fifties or sixties who had recovered from COVID-19. CDR3s include the opening cysteine and the closing phenylalanine or tryptophan. The D gene is left open where the match is weak. Not every row has a clone size; where given, it reads once, few, many or a size class.

v_gene	abundance	d_gene	j_gene	CDR3nt	CDR3aa
TRBV27	NA	TRBD1	TRBJ1-1	TGTGCCAGCAGTTTATCGTGGGACAGGGGGAACACTGAAGCTTTCTTT	CASSLSWDRGNTEAFF
TRBV5-1	NA	NA	TRBJ2-1	TGCGCCAGCACCTTAGTGGGGGCGAGCTCCTACAATGAGCAGTTCTTC	CASTLVGASSYNEQFF
TRBV24-1	NA	NA	TRBJ2-7	TGTGCCACCAGTGATAGAAATAGCCCCCCCTACGAGCAGTACTTC	CATSDRNSPPYEQYF
TRBV18	NA	NA	TRBJ2-3	TGTGCCAGCTCACCAAGCTCCCCCGGACTTTCTACAGATACGCAGTATTTT	CASSPSSPGLSTDTQYF
TRBV5-1	NA	TRBD2	TRBJ2-3	TGCGCCAGCAGCCCGGGACTAGCGGGGGGGAAGGATACGCAGTATTTT	CASSPGLAGGKDTQYF
TRBV20-1	few	TRBD2	TRBJ2-3	TGCAGTGCTAGTGACGGGGGGGCCGTCGATAATACGCAGTATTTT	CSASDGGAVDNTQYF
TRBV6-1	NA	TRBD1	TRBJ1-5	TGTGCCAGCAGTGAACGGCTGGACAGGGGGCAACAGCCCCAGCATTTT	CASSERLDRGQQPQHF
TRBV19	NA	NA	TRBJ2-7	TGTGCCAGTAGTCCAATGTCGGGGTCCTACGAGCAGTACTTC	CASSPMSGSYEQYF
TRBV2	NA	TRBD1	TRBJ2-5	TGTGCCAGCAGTGGGACCGGGACAGAAAAAGAGACCCAGTACTTC	CASSGTGTEKETQYF
TRBV18	NA	NA	TRBJ2-5	TGTGCCAGCTCACCAAGGAGGGAAGAGACCCAGTACTTC	CASSPRREETQYF
TRBV10-3	NA	NA	TRBJ1-2	TGTGCCATCAGTGAGTCAGTTGCGGAGAACTATGGCTACACCTTC	CAISESVAENYGYTF
TRBV5-1	NA	TRBD2	TRBJ2-7	TGCGCCAGCAGCTTGAATGGCGGGGGGCCTCCTAATGAGCAGTACTTC	CASSLNGGGPPNEQYF
TRBV23-1	NA	TRBD1	TRBJ2-1	TGCGCCAGCTATCCCGGGACAGGGTATTCCAATGAGCAGTTCTTC	CASYPGTGYSNEQFF
TRBV7-6	NA	NA	TRBJ2-1	TGTGCCAGCAGCTCAGACCGCGGTGAGCAGTTCTTC	CASSSDRGEQFF
TRBV30	few	TRBD1	TRBJ2-2	TGTGCCTGGAGTTTGACAGGGATGAACACCGGGGAGCTGTTTTTT	CAWSLTGMNTGELFF
TRBV6-5	few	NA	TRBJ1-5	TGTGCCAGCAGCCCCACAGGGAATGGCAATCAGCCCCAGCATTTT	CASSPTGNGNQPQHF
TRBV7-8	few	NA	TRBJ1-2	TGTGCCAGCAGCTTAATAAGTATACAGCCGAACTATGGCTACACCTTC	CASSLISIQPNYGYTF
TRBV4-1	NA	NA	TRBJ2-7	TGCGCCAGCAGCCCATTTACAGGGACCACCTACGAGCAGTACTTC	CASSPFTGTTYEQYF
TRBV5-6	few	TRBD1	TRBJ1-6	TGTGCCAGCAGCGAACAGGGGCTTAATTCACCCCTCCACTTT	CASSEQGLNSPLHF
TRBV6-5	NA	NA	TRBJ1-6	TGTGCCAGCAGTCCAGGGATGAGAAATTCACCCCTCCACTTT	CASSPGMRNSPLHF
TRBV10-2	NA	NA	TRBJ1-2	TGCGCCAGCAGTTCGCACGAGACACCCCGGATCGTCACCTTC	CASSSHETPRIVTF
TRBV20-1	NA	NA	TRBJ1-1	TGCAGTGCTAGTTACACGAACACTGAAGCTTTCTTT	CSASYTNTEAFF
TRBV3-1/TRBV3-2	once	TRBD2	TRBJ2-5	TGTGCCAGCAGCCAATGGGTAGCGGGGGGGATGGAGACCCAGTACTTC	CASSQWVAGGMETQYF
TRBV2	NA	NA	TRBJ1-1	TGTGCCAGCAGTAAACTACAGGGAGACACTGAAGCTTTCTTT	CASSKLQGDTEAFF
TRBV7-2	NA	NA	TRBJ2-2	TGTGCCAGCAGCTTTCTTATCACCGGGGAGCTGTTTTTT	CASSFLITGELFF
TRBV2	NA	TRBD2	TRBJ2-7	TGTGCCAGCAGGGGTACTAGCGAGTGGGAGCAGTACTTC	CASRGTSEWEQYF
TRBV7-2	NA	TRBD1	TRBJ1-1	TGTGCCAGCAAGACAGGGGGGAGTAACACTGAAGCTTTCTTT	CASKTGGSNTEAFF
TRBV3-1/TRBV3-2	NA	TRBD2	TRBJ2-1	TGTGCCAGCAGCCAAGACCCCCTGGGGCTAGCGGGGTATACCTACAATGAGCAGTTCTTC	CASSQDPLGLAGYTYNEQFF
TRBV13	NA	NA	TRBJ1-1	TGTGCCAGCAGCTTCAGCGGGCGGGAAGCTTTCTTT	CASSFSGREAFF
TRBV2	NA	TRBD1	TRBJ2-3	TGTGCCAGCAGTTCCCAATGGGACAGGGGGCGGGATACGCAGTATTTT	CASSSQWDRGRDTQYF
TRBV5-1	few	NA	TRBJ1-1	TGCGCCAGCAGCTTGTACGGGGGGCAAGGCACTGAAGCTTTCTTT	CASSLYGGQGTEAFF
TRBV18	NA	NA	TRBJ1-4	TGTGCCAGCTCACCGGGACTGCATGAAAAACTGTTTTTT	CASSPGLHEKLFF
TRBV27	few	TRBD1	TRBJ1-1	TGTGCCAGCAGTTTAAGCGGGACAGGGGACACTGAAGCTTTCTTT	CASSLSGTGDTEAFF
TRBV27	NA	NA	TRBJ1-2	TGTGCCAGCAGGGGGGGGAGTGCTAACTATGGCTACACCTTC	CASRGGSANYGYTF
TRBV7-8	NA	NA	TRBJ1-5	TGTGCCAGCAGCTCCATCCCGGGAGGCCTCAATCAGCCCCAGCATTTT	CASSSIPGGLNQPQHF
TRBV10-1	few	NA	TRBJ1-1	TGCGCCAGCAGTGAGTCGGGGAACCCCGAGGGAGCTTTCTTT	CASSESGNPEGAFF
TRBV18	NA	NA	TRBJ1-2	TGTGCCAGCTCACCGAACAGGGACGACTATGGCTACACCTTC	CASSPNRDDYGYTF
TRBV10-2	NA	NA	TRBJ2-2	TGCGCCAGCAGTGGTAGGGGGAACACCGGGGAGCTGTTTTTT	CASSGRGNTGELFF
TRBV15	NA	NA	TRBJ2-5	TGTGCCACCAGCAGAGAACAGTTCCAAGAGACCCAGTACTTC	CATSREQFQETQYF
TRBV7-2	NA	NA	TRBJ2-1	TGTGCCAGCAACCAGGGATTTGAGCAGTTCTTC	CASNQGFEQFF